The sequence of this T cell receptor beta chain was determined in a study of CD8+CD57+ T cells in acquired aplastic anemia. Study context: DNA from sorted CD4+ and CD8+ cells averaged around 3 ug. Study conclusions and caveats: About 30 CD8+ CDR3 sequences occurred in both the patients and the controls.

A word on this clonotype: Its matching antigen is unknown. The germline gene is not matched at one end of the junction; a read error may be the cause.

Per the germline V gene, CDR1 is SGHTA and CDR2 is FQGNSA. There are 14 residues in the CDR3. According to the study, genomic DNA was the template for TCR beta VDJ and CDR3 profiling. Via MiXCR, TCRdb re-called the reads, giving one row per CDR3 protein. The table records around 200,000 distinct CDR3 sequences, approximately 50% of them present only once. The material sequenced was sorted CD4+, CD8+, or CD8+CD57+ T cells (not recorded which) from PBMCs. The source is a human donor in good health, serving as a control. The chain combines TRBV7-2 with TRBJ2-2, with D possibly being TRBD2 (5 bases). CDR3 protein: CASSSGPNTGELIF. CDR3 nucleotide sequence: TGTGCCAGCAGCTCGGGCCCTAACACCGGGGAGCTGATCTTC.